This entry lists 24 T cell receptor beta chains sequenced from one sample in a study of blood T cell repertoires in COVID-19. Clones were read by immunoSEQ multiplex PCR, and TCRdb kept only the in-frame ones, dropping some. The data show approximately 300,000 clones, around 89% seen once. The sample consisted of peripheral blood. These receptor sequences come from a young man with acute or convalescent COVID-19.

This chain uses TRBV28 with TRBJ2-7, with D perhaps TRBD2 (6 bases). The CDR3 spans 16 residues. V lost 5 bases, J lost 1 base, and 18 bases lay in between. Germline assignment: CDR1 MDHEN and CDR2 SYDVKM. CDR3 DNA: TGTGCCAGCAGTGGGGGGACCGTGCCTTTTTCCTACGAGCAGTACTTC. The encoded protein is CASSGGTVPFSYEQYF.

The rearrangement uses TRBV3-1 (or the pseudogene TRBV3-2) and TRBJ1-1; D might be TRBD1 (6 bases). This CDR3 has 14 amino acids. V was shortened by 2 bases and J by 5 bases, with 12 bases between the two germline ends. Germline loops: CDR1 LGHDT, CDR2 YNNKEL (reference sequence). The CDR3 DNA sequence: TGTGCCAGCAGCCAACTTTACAGGGTAACTGAAGCTTTCTTT. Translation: CASSQLYRVTEAFF.

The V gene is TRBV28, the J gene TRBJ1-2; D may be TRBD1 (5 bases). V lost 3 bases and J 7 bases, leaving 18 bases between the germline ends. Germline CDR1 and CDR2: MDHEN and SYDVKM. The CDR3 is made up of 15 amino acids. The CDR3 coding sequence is TGTGCCAGCAGTTTTGGTTCAGGGTTCGCAAGTGGCTACACCTTC. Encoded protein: CASSFGSGFASGYTF.

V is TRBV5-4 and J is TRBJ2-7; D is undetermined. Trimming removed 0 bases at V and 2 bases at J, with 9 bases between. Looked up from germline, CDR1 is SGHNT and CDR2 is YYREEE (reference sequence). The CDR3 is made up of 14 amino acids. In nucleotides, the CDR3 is TGTGCCAGCAGCTTGGGTGGGCCCGCCTACGAGCAGTACTTC. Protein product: CASSLGGPAYEQYF.

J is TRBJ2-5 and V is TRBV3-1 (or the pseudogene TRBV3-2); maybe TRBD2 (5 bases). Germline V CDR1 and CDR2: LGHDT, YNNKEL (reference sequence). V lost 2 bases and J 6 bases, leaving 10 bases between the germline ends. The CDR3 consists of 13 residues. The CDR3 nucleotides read TGTGCCAGCAGCCAAAACCGGAGGCAGACCCAGTACTTC. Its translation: CASSQNRRQTQYF.

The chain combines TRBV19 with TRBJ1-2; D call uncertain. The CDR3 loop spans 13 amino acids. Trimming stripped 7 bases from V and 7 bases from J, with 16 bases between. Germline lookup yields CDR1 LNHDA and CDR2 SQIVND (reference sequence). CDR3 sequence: CASTTFGGAGYTF. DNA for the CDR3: TGTGCCAGTACTACCTTCGGAGGAGCTGGCTACACCTTC.

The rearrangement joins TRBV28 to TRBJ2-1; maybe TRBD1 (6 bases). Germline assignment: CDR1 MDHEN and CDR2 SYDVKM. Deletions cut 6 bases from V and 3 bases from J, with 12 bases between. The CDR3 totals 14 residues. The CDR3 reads CASRPGGLYNEQFF. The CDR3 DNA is TGTGCCAGCAGACCTGGGGGCCTCTACAATGAGCAGTTCTTC.

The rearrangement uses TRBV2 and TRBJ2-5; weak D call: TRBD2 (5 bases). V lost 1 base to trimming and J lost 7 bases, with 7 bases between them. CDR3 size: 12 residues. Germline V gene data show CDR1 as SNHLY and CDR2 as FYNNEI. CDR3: CASSEDGGTQYF. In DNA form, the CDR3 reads TGTGCCAGCAGTGAAGACGGAGGGACCCAGTACTTC.

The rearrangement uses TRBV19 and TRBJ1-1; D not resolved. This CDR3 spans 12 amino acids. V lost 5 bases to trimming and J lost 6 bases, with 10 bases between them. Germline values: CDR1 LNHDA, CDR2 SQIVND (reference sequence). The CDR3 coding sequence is TGTGCCAGTAGTGCGGGTTCCCCTGAAGCTTTCTTT. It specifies CASSAGSPEAFF. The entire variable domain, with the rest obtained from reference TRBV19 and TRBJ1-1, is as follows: DGGITQSPKYLFRKEGQNVTLSCEQNLNHDAMYWYRQDPGQGLRLIYYSQIVNDFQKGDIAEGYSVSREKKESFPLTVTSAQKNPTAFYLCASSAGSPEAFFGQGTRLTVV.

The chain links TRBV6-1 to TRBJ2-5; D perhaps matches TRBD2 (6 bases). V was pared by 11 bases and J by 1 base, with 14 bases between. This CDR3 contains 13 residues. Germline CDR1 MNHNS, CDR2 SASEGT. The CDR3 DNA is TGTGCCGGGGGGTCCCCGCTCCAAGAGACCCAGTACTTC. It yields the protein CAGGSPLQETQYF.

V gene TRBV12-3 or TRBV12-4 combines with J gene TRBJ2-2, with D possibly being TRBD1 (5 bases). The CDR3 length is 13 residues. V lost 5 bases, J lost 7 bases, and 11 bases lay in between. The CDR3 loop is CASSKQEYGELFF. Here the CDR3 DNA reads TGTGCCAGCAGTAAACAGGAATACGGGGAGCTGTTTTTT.

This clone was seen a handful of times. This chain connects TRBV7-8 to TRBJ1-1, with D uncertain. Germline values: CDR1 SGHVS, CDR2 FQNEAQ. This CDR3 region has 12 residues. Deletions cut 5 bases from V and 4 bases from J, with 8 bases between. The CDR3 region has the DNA TGTGCCAGCAGCCCCGGAGTCACTGAAGCTTTCTTT. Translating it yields CASSPGVTEAFF.

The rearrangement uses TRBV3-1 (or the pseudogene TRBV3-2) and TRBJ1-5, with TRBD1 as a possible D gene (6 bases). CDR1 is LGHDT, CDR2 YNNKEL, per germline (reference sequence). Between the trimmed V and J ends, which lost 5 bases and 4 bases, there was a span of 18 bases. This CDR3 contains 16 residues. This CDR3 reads CASSSGTPLLNQPQHF. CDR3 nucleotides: TGTGCCAGCAGCTCCGGGACACCCCTTTTGAATCAGCCCCAGCATTTT.

CDR3 amino acids: CASSRQGGETQYF. CDR3 sequence (DNA): TGCGCCAGCAGTAGACAGGGCGGCGAGACCCAGTACTTC. The V gene is TRBV10-1, the J gene TRBJ2-5; 7 nucleotides match TRBD1. Germline CDR1 WNHNN, CDR2 SYGVQD (reference sequence). The CDR3 covers 13 residues. The junction had 5 bases not matched to a gene; V was cut back by 5 bases and J by 5 bases.

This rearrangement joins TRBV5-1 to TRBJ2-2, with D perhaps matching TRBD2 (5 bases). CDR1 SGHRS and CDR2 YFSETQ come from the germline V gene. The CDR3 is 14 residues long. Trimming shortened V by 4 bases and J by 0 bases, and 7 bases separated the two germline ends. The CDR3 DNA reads TGCGCCAGCAGCCGGGGAACGAACACCGGGGAGCTGTTTTTT. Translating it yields CASSRGTNTGELFF.

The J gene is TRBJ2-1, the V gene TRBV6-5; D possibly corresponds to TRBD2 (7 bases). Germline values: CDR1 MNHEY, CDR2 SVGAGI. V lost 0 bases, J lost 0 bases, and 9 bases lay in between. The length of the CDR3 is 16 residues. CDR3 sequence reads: CASSYSGGGSYNEQFF. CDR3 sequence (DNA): TGTGCCAGCAGTTACTCGGGAGGGGGCTCCTACAATGAGCAGTTCTTC.

CDR3 bases: TGTGCCAGCAGTGAAAGGGGACAGGGGAGGGCCTACGAGCAGTACTTC. It translates to CASSERGQGRAYEQYF. The rearrangement links TRBV6-1 to TRBJ2-7, with 10 bases aligning to TRBD1. V was clipped by 2 bases and J by 2 bases; unmatched bases: 6. Germline values: CDR1 MNHNS, CDR2 SASEGT. The CDR3 is 16 residues long.

DNA for the CDR3: TGTGCCAGTAGTACCCTACCGACAGGGTTAAATGGAAACACCATATATTTT. Translation: CASSTLPTGLNGNTIYF. The V and J genes are TRBV19 and TRBJ1-3, with 7 bases fitting TRBD1. Unmatched junction bases numbered 12, after V lost 4 bases and J lost 3 bases. The CDR3 is made up of 17 amino acids. CDR1 is LNHDA, CDR2 SQIVND, per germline (reference sequence).

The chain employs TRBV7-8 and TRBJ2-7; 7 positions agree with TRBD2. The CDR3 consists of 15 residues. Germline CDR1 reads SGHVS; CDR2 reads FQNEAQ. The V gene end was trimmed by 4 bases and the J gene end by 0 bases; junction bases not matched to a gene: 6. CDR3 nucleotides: TGTGCCAGCAGCTCACGGACTAGTGGCTCCTACGAGCAGTACTTC. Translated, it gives CASSSRTSGSYEQYF.

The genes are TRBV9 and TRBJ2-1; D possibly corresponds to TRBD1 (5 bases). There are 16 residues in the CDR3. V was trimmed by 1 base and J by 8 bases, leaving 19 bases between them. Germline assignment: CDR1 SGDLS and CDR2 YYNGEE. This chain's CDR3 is CASSVSQGSTRDEQFF. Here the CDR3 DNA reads TGTGCCAGCAGCGTATCCCAGGGAAGTACTCGCGATGAGCAGTTCTTC.

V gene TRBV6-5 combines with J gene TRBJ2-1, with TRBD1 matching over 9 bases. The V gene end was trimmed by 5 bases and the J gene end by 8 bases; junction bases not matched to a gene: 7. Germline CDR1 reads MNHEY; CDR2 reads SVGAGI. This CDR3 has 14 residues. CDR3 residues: CASSPGTGRDEQFF. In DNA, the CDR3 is TGTGCCAGCAGTCCTGGGACAGGGAGAGATGAGCAGTTCTTC.

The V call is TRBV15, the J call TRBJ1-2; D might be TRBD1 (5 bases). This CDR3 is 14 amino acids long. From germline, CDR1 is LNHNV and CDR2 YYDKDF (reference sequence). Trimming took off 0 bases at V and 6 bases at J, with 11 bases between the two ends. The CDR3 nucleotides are TGTGCCACCAGCAGAGACAGGGTTAGGGATGGCTACACCTTC. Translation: CATSRDRVRDGYTF.

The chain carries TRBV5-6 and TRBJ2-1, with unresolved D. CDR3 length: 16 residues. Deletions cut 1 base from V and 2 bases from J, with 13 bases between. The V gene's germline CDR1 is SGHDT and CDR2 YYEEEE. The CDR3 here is CASSLRQWRAYNEQFF. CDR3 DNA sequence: TGTGCCAGCAGCTTGCGGCAGTGGAGAGCCTACAATGAGCAGTTCTTC.

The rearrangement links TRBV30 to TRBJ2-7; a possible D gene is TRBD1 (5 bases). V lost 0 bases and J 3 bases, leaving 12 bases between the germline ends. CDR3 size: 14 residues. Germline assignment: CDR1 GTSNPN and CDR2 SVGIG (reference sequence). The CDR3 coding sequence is TGTGCCTGGAGTGTTAACAGGTTTTACTACGAGCAGTACTTC. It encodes CAWSVNRFYYEQYF.